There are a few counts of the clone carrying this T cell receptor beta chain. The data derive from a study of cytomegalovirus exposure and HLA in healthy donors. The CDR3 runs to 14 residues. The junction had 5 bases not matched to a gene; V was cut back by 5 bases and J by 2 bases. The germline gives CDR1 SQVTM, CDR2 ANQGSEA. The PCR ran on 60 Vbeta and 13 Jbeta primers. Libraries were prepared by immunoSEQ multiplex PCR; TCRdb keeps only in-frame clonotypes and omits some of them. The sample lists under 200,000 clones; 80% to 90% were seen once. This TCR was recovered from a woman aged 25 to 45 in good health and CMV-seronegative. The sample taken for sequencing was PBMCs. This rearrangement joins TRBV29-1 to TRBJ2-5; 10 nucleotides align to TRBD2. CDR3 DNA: TGCAGCGTTCTTAGCGGGAGGCCTCAAGAGACCCAGTACTTC. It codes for CSVLSGRPQETQYF.